A single sample gave rise to the 23 T cell receptor beta chains below, sequenced in a study of shared clonotypes between healthy human individuals (dated by TCRdb to 2018 to 2020). The method behind the library was the immunoSEQ multiplex PCR assay. TCRdb obtained this table from immuneACCESS and retained in-frame rearrangements with V and J assigned. These tables miss some clones; where compared with another copy, unresolved V genes account for less than half of the shortfall, and the remainder is unexplained. The sample table shows a few million clones, and around 93% are seen once. The biggest ten clones account for about 0.41% of the sample. Sample: naive CD4+ T cells from PBMCs. The meaning of the sample's cell subset or site label: CD45RA+ positively selected. The receptors were sampled from a man aged 18 to 29 in good health. Some clones in this sample may be carry-over from other donors' samples.

The chain carries TRBV10-1 and TRBJ2-1; D might be TRBD1 (5 bases). Looked up from germline, CDR1 is WNHNN and CDR2 is SYGVQD (reference sequence). The CDR3 length is 14 residues. V was shortened by 0 bases and J by 4 bases, with 7 bases between the two germline ends. The CDR3 DNA reads as TGCGCCAGCAGTGAGTCCAAGGGGTACAATGAGCAGTTCTTC. Its translation is CASSESKGYNEQFF.

The chain recombines TRBV7-3 with TRBJ2-1; 14 bases fit TRBD2. The CDR3 has 17 amino acids. Unmatched junction bases numbered 7, after V lost 4 bases and J lost 5 bases. CDR1 and CDR2 from the germline V gene are SGHTA and FQGTGA. DNA of the CDR3: TGTGCCAGCAGCTCGGGACTAGCGGGAGTAGGTGACAATGAGCAGTTCTTC. Its protein is CASSSGLAGVGDNEQFF. Full variable domain (remainder filled in from reference TRBV7-3 and TRBJ2-1): GAGVSQTPSNKVTEKGKYVELRCDPISGHTALYWYRQSLGQGPEFLIYFQGTGAADDSGLPNDRFFAVRPEGSVSTLKIQRTERGDSAVYLCASSSGLAGVGDNEQFFGPGTRLTVL.

This chain joins TRBV29-1 and TRBJ1-2, with D tentatively TRBD1 (5 bases). Deletions cut 7 bases from V and 8 bases from J, with 14 bases between. There are 11 residues in the CDR3. Germline V gene lookup returns CDR1 SQVTM and CDR2 ANQGSEA. DNA for the CDR3: TGCAGCGACCGGGGACCTAGAGGCTACACCTTC. Its protein is CSDRGPRGYTF.

The chain employs TRBV5-6 and TRBJ1-4, with 11 bases aligning to TRBD1. Germline V lookup: CDR1 SGHDT, CDR2 YYEEEE. This CDR3 has 14 amino acids. Trimming cost V 5 bases and J 6 bases; bases outside gene matches: 3. The CDR3 nucleotides are TGTGCCAGCAGATGGACAGGGGGCGATGAAAAACTGTTTTTT. Translation: CASRWTGGDEKLFF.

A remark on this clone: At the DNA level, this CDR3 is encoded by other sequences in the same sample as well. This chain uses TRBV5-1 with TRBJ2-3; 7 bases map to TRBD1. CDR1 SGHRS and CDR2 YFSETQ come from the germline V gene. Germline trimming cut 0 bases from V and 4 bases from J; bases unmatched to any gene: 5. This CDR3 is 15 amino acids long. CDR3 coding DNA: TGCGCCAGCAGCTTGGGACAGGGTCTCTCAGATACGCAGTATTTT. Protein sequence: CASSLGQGLSDTQYF.

V is TRBV9 and J is TRBJ1-2; possible D gene TRBD1, 6 bases. V lost 0 bases and J 6 bases, leaving 15 bases between the germline ends. Germline CDR1 reads SGDLS; CDR2 reads YYNGEE. This CDR3 has 15 amino acids. The CDR3 DNA reads as TGTGCCAGCAGCGTAGGGGGTTCAGGGGCAGATGGCTACACCTTC. Its translation is CASSVGGSGADGYTF. Full variable domain (rest looked up from reference TRBV9 and TRBJ1-2): DSGVTQTPKHLITATGQRVTLRCSPRSGDLSVYWYQQSLDQGLQFLIQYYNGEERAKGNILERFSAQQFPDLHSELNLSSLELGDSALYFCASSVGGSGADGYTFGSGTRLTVV.

Remarks on this clone: The sample carries other DNA sequences with the same CDR3. This sequence joins TRBV5-1 and TRBJ2-7; TRBD2 is a possible D gene (5 bases). CDR3 size: 12 residues. In germline, CDR1 is SGHRS, CDR2 YFSETQ. With 0 bases removed from V and 4 bases from J, the gap between germline ends came to 5 bases. CDR3 in DNA: TGCGCCAGCAGCTTGGGGGAGTACGAGCAGTACTTC. Translation gives CASSLGEYEQYF.

CDR3 sequence reads: CAIRDPGSSYNEQFF. The CDR3 DNA reads TGTGCCATCAGGGACCCCGGTAGCTCCTACAATGAGCAGTTCTTC. J is TRBJ2-1 and V is TRBV10-3; D unclear. Trimming took off 6 bases at V and 0 bases at J, with 12 bases between the two ends. The CDR3 loop spans 15 amino acids. Germline-derived CDR1 and CDR2 are ENHRY and SYGVKD.

This clone appeared once. Within the sample, other DNA sequences also encode this same CDR3. This rearrangement joins TRBV20-1 to TRBJ2-5; 7 nucleotides align to TRBD2. Unmatched junction bases numbered 2, after V lost 1 base and J lost 9 bases. The CDR3 totals 11 residues. Germline loops: CDR1 DFQATT, CDR2 SNEGSKA (reference sequence). CDR3: CSARGGGAQYF. Written as DNA, the CDR3 is TGCAGTGCTAGAGGTGGGGGGGCCCAGTACTTC.

The chain is built from TRBV29-1 and TRBJ2-5; no clear D gene. This CDR3 comprises 12 residues. Trimming cost V 7 bases and J 5 bases, with 14 bases left between them. Per the germline V gene, CDR1 is SQVTM and CDR2 is ANQGSEA. The CDR3 protein is CSATDPAETQYF. The DNA for the CDR3 is TGCAGCGCTACCGACCCAGCGGAGACCCAGTACTTC.

The V and J genes are TRBV29-1 and TRBJ2-3; 7 nucleotides agree with TRBD1. The germline CDR1 and CDR2 sequences are SQVTM and ANQGSEA. The CDR3 is 13 residues long. The J segment lost 2 bases and the V segment lost 5 bases, leaving 4 bases of the junction unmatched. In nucleotides, the CDR3 is TGCAGCGTTTTACAGGGGCCCACAGATACGCAGTATTTT. Protein: CSVLQGPTDTQYF.

V is TRBV6-5 and J is TRBJ2-7; 12 bases map to TRBD2. Trimming cost V 7 bases and J 3 bases; bases outside gene matches: 4. The CDR3 is 14 residues long. CDR1 and CDR2 (germline): MNHEY, SVGAGI. The CDR3 is CASKTSGSFYEQYF. Written as DNA, the CDR3 is TGTGCCAGCAAGACTAGCGGGAGTTTCTACGAGCAGTACTTC.

V gene TRBV7-2 combines with J gene TRBJ1-6; D is undetermined. Trimming pared 2 bases from V and 9 bases from J, leaving 8 bases between. Germline V gene sequence: CDR1 SGHTA, CDR2 FQGNSA. This CDR3 contains 13 residues. CDR3 in DNA: TGTGCCAGCAGCTTATGGGAGAGTTCACCCCTCCACTTT. This encodes CASSLWESSPLHF.

The chain combines TRBV7-7 with TRBJ2-7; 9 positions match TRBD1. CDR3 size: 14 residues. After removal of 5 bases from V and 2 bases from J, the junction contained 4 bases not matched to a gene. The V gene's germline CDR1 is SSHAT and CDR2 FNYEAQ (reference sequence). The DNA for the CDR3 is TGTGCCAGCAGCCCCGGGACAGGGACCTACGAGCAGTACTTC. Protein sequence: CASSPGTGTYEQYF. Filled out from reference TRBV7-7 and TRBJ2-7, the complete variable domain reads GAGVSQSPRYKVTKRGQDVTLRCDPISSHATLYWYQQALGQGPEFLTYFNYEAQPDKSGLPSDRFSAERPEGSISTLTIQRTEQRDSAMYRCASSPGTGTYEQYFGPGTRLTVT.

This clone was observed once. CDR3 sequence: CASSLEGLVETQYF. CDR3 nucleotides: TGCGCCAGCAGCTTGGAAGGCTTAGTGGAGACCCAGTACTTC. J is TRBJ2-5 and V is TRBV5-1; no reliable D call. V lost 0 bases, J lost 5 bases, and 11 bases lay in between. Per germline, CDR1 SGHRS and CDR2 YFSETQ. The CDR3 extends over 14 amino acids. The full variable domain, completed using reference TRBV5-1 and TRBJ2-5, is KAGVTQTPRYLIKTRGQQVTLSCSPISGHRSVSWYQQTPGQGLQFLFEYFSETQRNKGNFPGRFSGRQFSNSRSEMNVSTLELGDSALYLCASSLEGLVETQYFGPGTRLLVL.

J is TRBJ2-1 and V is TRBV6-6; D is ambiguous. The CDR3 is made up of 16 amino acids. CDR1 and CDR2 from the germline V gene are MNHNY and SVGAGI (reference sequence). The V gene lost 6 bases and the J gene lost 1 base, with 16 bases spanning the gap. In DNA form, the CDR3 reads TGTGCCAGCAGCCCACGACAAAGAGCTTCCTACAATGAGCAGTTCTTC. It specifies CASSPRQRASYNEQFF.

CDR3: CASRTLAPQGYYGYTF. CDR3 bases: TGTGCCAGCAGGACCCTCGCCCCTCAGGGGTACTATGGCTACACCTTC. This chain uses TRBV27 with TRBJ1-2, with D possibly TRBD1 on 6 matching bases. The CDR3 runs to 16 residues. V was pared by 6 bases and J by 3 bases, with 20 bases between. Germline V gene sequence: CDR1 MNHEY, CDR2 SMNVEV (reference sequence).

The CDR3 DNA sequence: TGTGCCTGGAGTGTATGGCTAGCGGGACGCACAGATACGCAGTATTTT. As protein: CAWSVWLAGRTDTQYF. This chain uses TRBV30 with TRBJ2-3, with 9 bases fitting TRBD2. Trimming at V came to 0 bases and at J to 1 base, leaving 5 bases not matched to a gene. Per germline, CDR1 GTSNPN and CDR2 SVGIG (reference sequence). The CDR3 is made up of 16 amino acids.

This clone was seen a single time. V usage is TRBV27 and J usage is TRBJ2-2; D is uncertain. The CDR3 spans 14 residues. Trimming removed 2 bases at V and 6 bases at J, with 10 bases between. Germline-derived CDR1 and CDR2 are MNHEY and SMNVEV (reference sequence). In DNA form, the CDR3 reads TGTGCCAGCAGTTTAAGATCCGGGCCCGGGGAGCTGTTTTTT. Protein sequence: CASSLRSGPGELFF.

This chain connects TRBV29-1 to TRBJ2-5; TRBD1 aligns across 8 bases. The J call could be wrong; TRBJ2-7 is a better fit for the DNA end. Germline V gene data show CDR1 as SQVTM and CDR2 as ANQGSEA. This CDR3 is built from 14 residues. CDR3 sequence: CSVWTLGQGYEQYF. The CDR3 bases are TGCAGCGTATGGACCCTAGGACAGGGCTACGAGCAGTACTTC.

The rearrangement joins TRBV9 to TRBJ2-5, with TRBD1 matching 7 bases. CDR3 length: 16 residues. Germline CDR1 and CDR2: SGDLS and YYNGEE. Unmatched junction bases numbered 15, after V lost 3 bases and J lost 7 bases. CDR3 DNA: TGTGCCAGCAGCGATGCCACAGGGGACACAAGAGGGACCCAGTACTTC. Translated, it gives CASSDATGDTRGTQYF.

With respect to this clone: The junction departs from germline at one end; a sequencing error may be responsible. The rearrangement uses TRBV6-1 and TRBJ1-2; D not certain. Germline assignment: CDR1 MNHNS and CDR2 SASEGT. The CDR3 has 11 amino acids. In nucleotides, the CDR3 is TGTGCCAGCAGTTCTAAGTATGGCTACACCTTC. Its protein product is CASSSKYGYTF.

The V call is TRBV10-3, the J call TRBJ2-5, with a possible D match to TRBD1 (5 bases). The germline V gene has CDR1 ENHRY and CDR2 SYGVKD. V lost 3 bases and J lost 3, with 14 bases in between. This CDR3 spans 15 amino acids. CDR3 coding DNA: TGTGCCATCAGTGACCCGACAGTCGGTAAAGAGACCCAGTACTTC. Translating it yields CAISDPTVGKETQYF.